The 15 T cell receptor beta chains reported below all come from one sample, sequenced in a study of T-cell reconstitution after alpha-beta-depleted transplantation in children. Unique molecular identifiers tagged the TCRbeta library. TCRdb re-derived calls from the PCR reads in MiXCR, one entry per CDR3 protein. This table holds approximately 240,000 distinct CDR3 sequences, roughly a tenth found once. This material consisted of PBMCs from the stem cell graft donor, taken from the stem cell graft. Receptors were obtained from a human donor who donated a stem cell graft to a child with SCID.

This clonotype occurred many times. V usage is TRBV28 and J usage is TRBJ2-1; 7 bases align to TRBD1. The CDR3 has 14 residues. Germline CDR1 MDHEN, CDR2 SYDVKM. V trimming: 5 bases; J trimming: 4 bases; junction bases outside the gene matches: 5. CDR3 protein: CASSQGTEYNEQFF. The CDR3 DNA is TGTGCCAGCAGTCAGGGGACAGAATACAATGAGCAGTTCTTC. The variable domain in full, completed from reference TRBV28 and TRBJ2-1, reads DVKVTQSSRYLVKRTGEKVFLECVQDMDHENMFWYRQDPGLGLRLIYFSYDVKMKEKGDIPEGYSVSREKKERFSLILESASTNQTSMYLCASSQGTEYNEQFFGPGTRLTVL.

In this sample, this clonotype turned up once. A read error is possible here, since a much larger clone lies one base away. The genes are TRBV5-1 and TRBJ2-7; the D gene is possibly TRBD2 (5 bases). CDR1 and CDR2 from the germline V gene are SGHRS and YFSETQ. Trimming cost V 6 bases and J 2 bases, with 12 bases left between them. The CDR3 totals 13 residues. DNA for the CDR3: TGCGCCAGCATCTGGGGAGATACCTACGAGCAGTACTTC. Translation: CASIWGDTYEQYF.

As for this clonotype: Given a much more abundant clone one base away, this may be a read error. This sequence joins TRBV7-9 and TRBJ2-1; weak D call: TRBD2 (6 bases). Germline V gives CDR1 SEHNR, CDR2 FQNEAQ (reference sequence). This CDR3 spans 12 amino acids. Trimming left V 8 bases short and J 7 bases short, with 12 bases between. CDR3 in amino acids: CASARLENEQFF. In nucleotides, the CDR3 is TGTGCCAGCGCCCGACTAGAGAATGAGCAGTTCTTC.

Note on this clonotype: With a much larger clone just one base away, this may be a read error. The DNA of the CDR3 is TGCGCCAGCAGCAGCCGGGACAGGGGTAATTCACCCCTCCCCTTT. Translating gives CASSSRDRGNSPLPF. The chain couples TRBV5-1 to TRBJ1-6, with 10 bases aligning to TRBD1. The CDR3 totals 15 residues. CDR1 is SGHRS and CDR2 is YFSETQ in the germline V gene.

This clonotype came up many times. This chain links TRBV7-3 with TRBJ1-3; no firm D call. Trimming stripped 0 bases from V and 4 bases from J, with 7 bases between. Germline CDR1 is SGHTA and CDR2 is FQGTGA. The CDR3 is 14 amino acids. The CDR3 nucleotides read TGTGCCAGCAGCTTAACAGGTTCCGGAAACACCATATATTTT. Translating gives CASSLTGSGNTIYF.

This clonotype was seen at least ten times. A read error may produce the germline difference seen at one junction end. V usage is TRBV7-3 and J usage is TRBJ2-1; tentatively, D is TRBD2 (5 bases). CDR1 and CDR2 (germline): SGHTA, FQGTGA. CDR3 size: 13 residues. The CDR3 nucleotides read TGTGCCAGCAGCTTAACCGAAATTGACTACCCCTACTTC. Amino acid sequence: CASSLTEIDYPYF.

This clonotype occurred many times. V gene TRBV20-1 combines with J gene TRBJ2-1; D is unresolved. The CDR3 spans 13 residues. V lost 3 bases and J 8 bases, leaving 14 bases between the germline ends. The germline V gene has CDR1 DFQATT and CDR2 SNEGSKA (reference sequence). The CDR3 spells CSASTKLADEQFF. In DNA form, the CDR3 reads TGCAGTGCTAGTACTAAACTCGCGGATGAGCAGTTCTTC.

This clonotype was detected many times. The V call is TRBV5-5, the J call TRBJ1-2; 9 bases line up with TRBD1. Germline trimming cut 0 bases from V and 4 bases from J; bases unmatched to any gene: 1. This CDR3 region has 14 residues. Germline V gene data show CDR1 as SGHKS and CDR2 as YYEKEE (reference sequence). The CDR3 sequence is CASSLGDRVYGYTF. DNA for the CDR3: TGTGCCAGCAGCTTGGGGGACAGGGTCTATGGCTACACCTTC.

This clonotype was counted at least ten times. The chain is built from TRBV7-6 and TRBJ2-7; 7 bases map to TRBD2. From germline, CDR1 is SGHVS and CDR2 FNYEAQ. The CDR3 extends over 16 amino acids. Losses at the gene ends were 5 bases for V and 0 bases for J; bases not matched to a gene: 10. In nucleotides, the CDR3 is TGTGCCAGCAGCCCCACGGTCGGGAGGAGCTCCTACGAGCAGTACTTC. Protein product: CASSPTVGRSSYEQYF. Full variable domain (missing parts from reference TRBV7-6 and TRBJ2-7): GAGVSQSPRYKVTKRGQDVALRCDPISGHVSLYWYRQALGQGPEFLTYFNYEAQQDKSGLPNDRFSAERPEGSISTLTIQRTEQRDSAMYRCASSPTVGRSSYEQYFGPGTRLTVT.

This clonotype has ten or more counts. This chain connects TRBV30 to TRBJ1-5; 10 bases agree with TRBD1. The CDR3 spans 14 residues. Trimming took 2 bases from V and 6 from J; bases not matched to a gene: 4. The germline CDR1 and CDR2 sequences are GTSNPN and SVGIG (reference sequence). CDR3 residues: CAWSRDRGGQPQHF. DNA of the CDR3: TGTGCCTGGAGTCGGGACAGGGGAGGTCAGCCCCAGCATTTT.

Details on this clonotype: A single base separates this from a much larger clone, so it may be a read error. The chain uses TRBV7-2 and TRBJ2-3; tentatively, D is TRBD1 (6 bases). The J call may be faulty, since TRBJ1-5 better matches the DNA end. This CDR3 has 15 residues. Germline V gives CDR1 SGHTA, CDR2 FQGNSA. The CDR3 sequence is CASSRTGGRTDTQHF. CDR3 DNA: TGTGCCAGCAGCCGGACGGGGGGGCGCACAGATACGCAGCATTTT.

This clonotype was picked up many times. The V gene is TRBV11-1, the J gene TRBJ1-5; 10 bases map to TRBD1. Germline V gene sequence: CDR1 SGHAT, CDR2 FQDESV (reference sequence). V shed 5 bases, J shed 3 bases, and the junction held 13 bases outside the gene matches. The CDR3 runs 18 residues. In DNA form, the CDR3 reads TGTGCCAGCAGCCTCGCCAGACAGGGGGCAGGGGACAATCAGCCCCAGCATTTT. It yields the protein CASSLARQGAGDNQPQHF.

This clonotype occurred a few times. The V gene is TRBV3-1, the J gene TRBJ2-5; TRBD2 is a possible D gene (5 bases). CDR3 size: 16 residues. Trimming took 0 bases from V and 7 from J, leaving 18 bases between them. The germline CDR1 and CDR2 sequences are LGHDT and YNNKEL (reference sequence). This chain's CDR3 is CASSQEGLSTHWTQYF. The CDR3 DNA reads TGTGCCAGCAGCCAAGAAGGACTTAGCACACATTGGACCCAGTACTTC.

This clonotype has a count of ten or more. The chain links TRBV19 to TRBJ1-2; D call uncertain. Per the germline V gene, CDR1 is LNHDA and CDR2 is SQIVND (reference sequence). The CDR3 has 15 amino acids. V dropped 4 bases and J dropped 6 bases, with 18 bases sitting between them. This CDR3 is CASSSRAFGLDGYTF. The CDR3 DNA sequence: TGTGCCAGTAGTAGCCGGGCCTTCGGACTAGATGGCTACACCTTC. The entire variable domain, with the rest obtained from reference TRBV19 and TRBJ1-2, is as follows: DGGITQSPKYLFRKEGQNVTLSCEQNLNHDAMYWYRQDPGQGLRLIYYSQIVNDFQKGDIAEGYSVSREKKESFPLTVTSAQKNPTAFYLCASSSRAFGLDGYTFGSGTRLTVV.

This rearrangement joins TRBV18 to TRBJ2-6; D possibly matches TRBD1 or TRBD2 (5 bases each). The CDR3 totals 16 residues. Deletions cut 1 base from V and 4 bases from J, with 11 bases between. Germline V gene lookup returns CDR1 KGHSH and CDR2 LQKENI. The CDR3 bases are TGTGCCAGCTCACCACGGCAGGGAGCAGGGGCCAACGTCCTGACTTTC. Amino acids: CASSPRQGAGANVLTF.